This T cell receptor beta chain is from a study of T cell responses to AZD1222 COVID-19 vaccine. Study results and caveats: Females outnumbered males among donors, who were mostly white British; clonal diversity was possibly underestimated. Spike-specific TCR breadth rose after two AZD1222 doses, and depth rose as well. Among vaccine-associated CD4 TCRs, coverage spanned spike, with dominance at 160-218 and 743-854. Nearly half of spike-specific TCRs reportedly go after variant regions that carry no mutations.

TCRdb's copy holds only in-frame clones and misses some; the assay was immunoSEQ multiplex PCR. This table holds around 100,000 clones, 91% found once. Germline values: CDR1 MNHEY, CDR2 SMNVEV (reference sequence). Losses at the gene ends were 6 bases for V and 8 bases for J; bases not matched to a gene: 5. The CDR3 is 12 amino acids. About this clone: Its antigen is still unknown.

V gene TRBV27 combines with J gene TRBJ1-2, with 8 bases fitting TRBD1. This receptor was taken from an adult in good health. This sample comprised peripheral blood, obtained on day 0 of AZD1222 vaccination. The CDR3 DNA follows: TGTGCCAGCAGCGACAGGGGTTACGGCTACACCTTC. It encodes CASSDRGYGYTF.